A selection of T cell receptor beta chains follows, all from one sample in a study of TIL therapy for anti-PD-1-resistant metastatic lung cancer. The method was immunoSEQ multiplex PCR; TCRdb's version includes in-frame clones alone and lacks a portion of them. The sample has tens of thousands of clones; 74% are singletons. The source was blood, collected at baseline. These receptors originate from a woman between 30 and 79 years old with non-small cell lung cancer. CDR3s include the opening cysteine and the closing phenylalanine or tryptophan. A D gene is named only where the DNA matches it firmly. Expanded clones get a size class; other rows say once, few or many, or leave the size out.

size,V,D,J,DNA,CDR3
few,TRBV18,.,TRBJ2-1,TGTGCCAGCTCACGATGGGGCAATGAGCAGTTCTTC,CASSRWGNEQFF
.,TRBV29-1,.,TRBJ1-2,TGCAGCGTTGATCGGCAGAACTATGGCTACACCTTC,CSVDRQNYGYTF
.,TRBV30,.,TRBJ1-1,TGTGCCTGGATAAGGACTGAAGCTTTCTTT,CAWIRTEAFF
.,TRBV14,.,TRBJ1-1,TGTGCCAGCAGCCAAGCCGCGAGGACGGTAGCTTTCTTT,CASSQAARTVAFF
medium-sized,TRBV2,.,TRBJ1-4,TGTGCCAGCAGTGAAACACCATCAACTAATGAAAAACTGTTTTTT,CASSETPSTNEKLFF
.,TRBV6-5,TRBD1,TRBJ2-2,TGTGCCAGCAGGGAACAGGGGGCCTCGATCGGGGAGCTGTTTTTT,CASREQGASIGELFF
.,TRBV29-1,TRBD1,TRBJ1-2,TGCAGCGTTGAGCCGACAGGGACCTATGGCTACACCTTC,CSVEPTGTYGYTF
.,TRBV11-2,TRBD2,TRBJ2-1,TGTGCCAGCAGCTTAGGTGGTTGGGGGACTAAAAGCGGTGAGCAGTTCTTC,CASSLGGWGTKSGEQFF
.,TRBV7-6,TRBD1,TRBJ2-1,TGTGCCAGCAGCGGAACCGGGACAGGGTCCAATGAGCAGTTCTTC,CASSGTGTGSNEQFF
.,TRBV13,TRBD2,TRBJ2-1,TGTGCCAGCAGCCGAGCGGGAGGTAGGAGCAATGAGCAGTTCTTC,CASSRAGGRSNEQFF
.,TRBV11-2,.,TRBJ2-3,TGTGCCAGCAGCCCCCAGGGTAGCACAGATACGCAGTATTTT,CASSPQGSTDTQYF
few,TRBV5-6,TRBD1,TRBJ1-5,TGTGCCAGCAGCTTTGGACAGGTCAATCAGCCCCAGCATTTT,CASSFGQVNQPQHF
.,TRBV2,.,TRBJ2-1,TGTGCCAGCAGTGGGGACCCCCCGGATGAGCAGTTCTTC,CASSGDPPDEQFF
few,TRBV5-5,TRBD1,TRBJ1-2,TGTGCCAGCAGCTCCCGGAGGGGGCAAGGTGATGGCTACACCTTC,CASSSRRGQGDGYTF
.,TRBV18,TRBD2,TRBJ2-4,TGTGCCAGCTCACCACCTTGGACTAGCGGGAGAGGAGCCAAAAACATTCAGTACTTC,CASSPPWTSGRGAKNIQYF
.,TRBV13,.,TRBJ1-1,TGTGCCAGCAGCTTCGACAGGTGGGGCACTGAAGCTTTCTTT,CASSFDRWGTEAFF
.,TRBV2,TRBD2,TRBJ2-1,TGTGCCAGCAGGGGGGCCCCGGCTAGCGGGAGGGCCTTACAATTCGGTGAGCAGTTCTTC,CASRGAPASGRALQFGEQFF
few,TRBV5-6,TRBD1,TRBJ2-4,TGTGCCAGCAGCTCCACAGGGGGGGCCAAAAACATTCAGTACTTC,CASSSTGGAKNIQYF
.,TRBV5-1,.,TRBJ1-2,TGCGCCAGCATGGGGAATTGGGACTATGGCTACACCTTC,CASMGNWDYGYTF
.,TRBV30,.,TRBJ1-2,TGTGCCTGGAGAGGAGTCGGCAGGACAGTCTATGGCTACACCTTC,CAWRGVGRTVYGYTF
.,TRBV5-6,TRBD2,TRBJ2-7,TGTGCCAGCAGCCCCGGACTGGGCGGGAGTTACGAGCAGTACTTC,CASSPGLGGSYEQYF